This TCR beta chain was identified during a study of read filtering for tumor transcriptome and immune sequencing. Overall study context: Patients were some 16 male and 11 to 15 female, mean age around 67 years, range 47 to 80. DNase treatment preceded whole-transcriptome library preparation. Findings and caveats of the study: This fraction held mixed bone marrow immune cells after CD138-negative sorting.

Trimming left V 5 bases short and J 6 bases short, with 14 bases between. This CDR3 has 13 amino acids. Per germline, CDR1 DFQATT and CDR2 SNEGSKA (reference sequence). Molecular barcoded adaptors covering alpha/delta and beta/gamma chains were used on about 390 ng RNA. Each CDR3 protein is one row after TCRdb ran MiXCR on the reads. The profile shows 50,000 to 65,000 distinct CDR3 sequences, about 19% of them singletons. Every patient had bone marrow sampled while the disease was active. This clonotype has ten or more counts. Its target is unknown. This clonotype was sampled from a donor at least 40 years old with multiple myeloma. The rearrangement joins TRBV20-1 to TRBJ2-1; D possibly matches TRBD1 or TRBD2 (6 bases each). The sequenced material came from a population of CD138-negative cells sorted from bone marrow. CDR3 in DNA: TGCAGTGCTCGGGAGCAGGGGTCCAATGAGCAGTTCTTC. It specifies CSAREQGSNEQFF.